This T cell receptor beta chain comes out of a study of blood T cell repertoires in COVID-19. Study background: The United States, Italy and Spain supplied acute and convalescent COVID-19 samples. From T cells, B-cell-depleted T cells, or PBMCs came the material, which was cDNA or gDNA.

Under the authors' procedure: From reference gene primer amplification, estimates of nucleated cell counts were derived. Some clones are missing from TCRdb's copy, which holds only in-frame ones; the method was immunoSEQ multiplex PCR. Clone size and the V and J calls come from that table; the DNA yielded D and trimming. The repertoire holds fewer than 500,000 clones, with 70% to 90% as singletons. This CDR3 spans 13 amino acids. Germline CDR1 and CDR2: MNHEY and SVGAGI. Trimming cost V 2 bases and J 12 bases, with 17 bases left between them. The sequenced sample consisted of peripheral blood. The chain links TRBV6-5 to TRBJ2-7; D unresolved. This receptor was taken from a woman in her twenties or thirties with active or convalescent COVID-19. The CDR3 is CASSYPQATSLYF. The CDR3 DNA reads TGTGCCAGCAGTTACCCCCAGGCCACGAGCTTGTACTTC.